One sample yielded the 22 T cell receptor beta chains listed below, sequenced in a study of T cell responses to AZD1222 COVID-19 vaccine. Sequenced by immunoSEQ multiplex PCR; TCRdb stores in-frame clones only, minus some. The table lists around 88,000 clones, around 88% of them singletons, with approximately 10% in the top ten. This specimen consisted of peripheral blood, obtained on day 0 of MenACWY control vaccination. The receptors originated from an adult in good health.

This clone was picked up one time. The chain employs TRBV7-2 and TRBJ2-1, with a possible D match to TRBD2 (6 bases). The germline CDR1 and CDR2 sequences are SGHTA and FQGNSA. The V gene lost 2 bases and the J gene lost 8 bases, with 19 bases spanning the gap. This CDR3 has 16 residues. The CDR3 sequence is CASSLMGLAGEDEQFF. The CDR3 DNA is TGTGCCAGCAGCTTAATGGGGCTAGCCGGGGAGGATGAGCAGTTCTTC.

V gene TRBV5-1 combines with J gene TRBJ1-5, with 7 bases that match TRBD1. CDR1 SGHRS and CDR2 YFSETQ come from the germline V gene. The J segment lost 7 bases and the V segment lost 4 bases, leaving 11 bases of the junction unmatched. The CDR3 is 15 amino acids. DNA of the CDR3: TGCGCCAGCAGCCCCCTCTCAGGGGGAGAGCAGCCCCAGCATTTT. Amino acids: CASSPLSGGEQPQHF. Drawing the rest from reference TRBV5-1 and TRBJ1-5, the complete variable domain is KAGVTQTPRYLIKTRGQQVTLSCSPISGHRSVSWYQQTPGQGLQFLFEYFSETQRNKGNFPGRFSGRQFSNSRSEMNVSTLELGDSALYLCASSPLSGGEQPQHFGDGTRLSIL.

The CDR3: CASSSTDRGYEQYF. In nucleotides, the CDR3 is TGTGCCAGCAGCTCTACGGACAGGGGTTACGAGCAGTACTTC. This chain links TRBV7-9 with TRBJ2-7, with TRBD1 matching 9 bases. The CDR3 has 14 residues. The J segment lost 4 bases and the V segment lost 4 bases, leaving 5 bases of the junction unmatched. The germline CDR1 and CDR2 sequences are SEHNR and FQNEAQ (reference sequence). Combining the CDR3 with reference TRBV7-9 and TRBJ2-7 gives the whole variable domain DTGVSQNPRHKITKRGQNVTFRCDPISEHNRLYWYRQTLGQGPEFLTYFQNEAQLEKSRLLSDRFSAERPKGSFSTLEIQRTEQGDSAMYLCASSSTDRGYEQYFGPGTRLTVT.

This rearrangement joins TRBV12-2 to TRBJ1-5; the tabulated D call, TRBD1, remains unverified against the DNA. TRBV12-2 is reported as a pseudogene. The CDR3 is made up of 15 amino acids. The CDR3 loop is CASPNDRAYNQPQHF. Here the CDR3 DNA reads TGTGCAAGTCCCAACGACAGGGCCTACAATCAGCCCCAGCATTTT.

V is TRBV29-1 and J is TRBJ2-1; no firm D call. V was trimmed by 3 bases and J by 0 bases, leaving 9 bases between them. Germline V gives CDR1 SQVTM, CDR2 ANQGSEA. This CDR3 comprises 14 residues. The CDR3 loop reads CSVETGSSYNEQFF. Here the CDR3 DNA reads TGCAGCGTTGAGACTGGAAGCTCCTACAATGAGCAGTTCTTC.

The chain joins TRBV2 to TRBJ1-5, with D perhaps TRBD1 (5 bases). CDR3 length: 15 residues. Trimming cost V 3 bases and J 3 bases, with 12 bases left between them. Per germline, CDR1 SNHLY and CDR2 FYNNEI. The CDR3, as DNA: TGTGCCAGCAGTGAGGGCAGGGCCGTCAATCAGCCCCAGCATTTT. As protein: CASSEGRAVNQPQHF.

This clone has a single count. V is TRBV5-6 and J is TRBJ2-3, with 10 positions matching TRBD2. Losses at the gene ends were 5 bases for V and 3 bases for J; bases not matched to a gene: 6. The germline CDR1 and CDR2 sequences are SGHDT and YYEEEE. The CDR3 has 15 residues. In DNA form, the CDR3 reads TGTGCCAGCAGTTTTCCGGGACTAGCGACAGATACGCAGTATTTT. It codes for CASSFPGLATDTQYF.

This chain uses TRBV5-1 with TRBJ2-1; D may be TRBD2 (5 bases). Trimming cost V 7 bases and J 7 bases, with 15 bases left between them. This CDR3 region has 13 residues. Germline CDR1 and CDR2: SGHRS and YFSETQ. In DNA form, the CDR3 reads TGCGCCAGCTCCTTGGAGGCGTGGAATGAGCAGTTCTTC. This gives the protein CASSLEAWNEQFF.

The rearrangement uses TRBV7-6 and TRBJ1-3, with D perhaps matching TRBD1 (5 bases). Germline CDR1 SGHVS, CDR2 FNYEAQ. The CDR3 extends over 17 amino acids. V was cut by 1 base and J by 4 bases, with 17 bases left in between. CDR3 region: CASSLVSGAYSGNTIYF. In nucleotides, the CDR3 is TGTGCCAGCAGCTTAGTAAGCGGGGCTTACTCCGGAAACACCATATATTTT.

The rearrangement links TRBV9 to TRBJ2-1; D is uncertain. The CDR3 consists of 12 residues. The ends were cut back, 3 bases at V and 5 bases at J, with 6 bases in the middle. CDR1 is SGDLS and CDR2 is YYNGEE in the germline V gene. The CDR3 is CASSESDNEQFF. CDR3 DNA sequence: TGTGCCAGCAGCGAGTCTGACAATGAGCAGTTCTTC.

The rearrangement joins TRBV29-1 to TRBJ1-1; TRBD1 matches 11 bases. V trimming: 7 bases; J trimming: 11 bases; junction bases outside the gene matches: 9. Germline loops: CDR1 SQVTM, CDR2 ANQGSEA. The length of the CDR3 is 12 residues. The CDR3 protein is CSGGQGADQAFF. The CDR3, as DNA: TGCAGCGGCGGACAGGGGGCGGATCAGGCTTTCTTT.

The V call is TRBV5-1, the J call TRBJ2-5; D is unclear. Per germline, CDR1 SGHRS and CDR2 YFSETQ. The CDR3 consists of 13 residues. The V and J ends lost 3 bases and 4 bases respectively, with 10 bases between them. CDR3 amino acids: CASSSAGLETQYF. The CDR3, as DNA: TGCGCCAGCAGCTCGGCAGGCTTAGAGACCCAGTACTTC.

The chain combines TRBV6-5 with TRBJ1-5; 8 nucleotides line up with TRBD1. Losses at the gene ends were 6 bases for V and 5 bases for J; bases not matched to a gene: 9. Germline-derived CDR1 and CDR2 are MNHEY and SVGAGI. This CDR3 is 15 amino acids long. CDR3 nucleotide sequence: TGTGCCAGCAGCTTAGACAGGGGAGGAGATCAGCCCCAGCATTTT. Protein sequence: CASSLDRGGDQPQHF.

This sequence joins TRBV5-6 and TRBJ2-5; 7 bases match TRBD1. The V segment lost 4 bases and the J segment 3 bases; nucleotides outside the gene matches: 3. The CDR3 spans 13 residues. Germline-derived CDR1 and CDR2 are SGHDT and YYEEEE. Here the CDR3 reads CASSPGTEETQYF. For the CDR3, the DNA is TGTGCCAGCAGCCCCGGGACAGAAGAGACCCAGTACTTC. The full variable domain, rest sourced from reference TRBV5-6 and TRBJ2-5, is DAGVTQSPTHLIKTRGQQVTLRCSPKSGHDTVSWYQQALGQGPQFIFQYYEEEERQRGNFPDRFSGHQFPNYSSELNVNALLLGDSALYLCASSPGTEETQYFGPGTRLLVL.

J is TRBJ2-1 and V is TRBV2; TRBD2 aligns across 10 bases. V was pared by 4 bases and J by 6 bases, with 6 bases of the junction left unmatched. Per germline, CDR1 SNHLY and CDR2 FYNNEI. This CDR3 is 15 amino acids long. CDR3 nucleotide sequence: TGTGCCAGCAGTGCACTAGCGGGAAAGGGCAATGAGCAGTTCTTC. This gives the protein CASSALAGKGNEQFF.

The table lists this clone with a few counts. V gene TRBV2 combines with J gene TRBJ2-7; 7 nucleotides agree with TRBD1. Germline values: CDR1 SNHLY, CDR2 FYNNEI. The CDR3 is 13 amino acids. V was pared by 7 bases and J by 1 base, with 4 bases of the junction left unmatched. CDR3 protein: CASTDRDSYEQYF. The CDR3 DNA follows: TGTGCCAGCACCGACAGGGATTCCTACGAGCAGTACTTC.

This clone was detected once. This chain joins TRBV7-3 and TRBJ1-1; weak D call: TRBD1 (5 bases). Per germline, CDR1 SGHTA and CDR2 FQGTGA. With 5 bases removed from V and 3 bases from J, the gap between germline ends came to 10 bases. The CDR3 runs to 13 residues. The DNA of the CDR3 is TGTGCCAGCAGCACCTTCAGGGACACTGAAGCTTTCTTT. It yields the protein CASSTFRDTEAFF. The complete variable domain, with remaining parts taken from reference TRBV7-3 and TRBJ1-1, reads GAGVSQTPSNKVTEKGKYVELRCDPISGHTALYWYRQSLGQGPEFLIYFQGTGAADDSGLPNDRFFAVRPEGSVSTLKIQRTERGDSAVYLCASSTFRDTEAFFGQGTRLTVV.

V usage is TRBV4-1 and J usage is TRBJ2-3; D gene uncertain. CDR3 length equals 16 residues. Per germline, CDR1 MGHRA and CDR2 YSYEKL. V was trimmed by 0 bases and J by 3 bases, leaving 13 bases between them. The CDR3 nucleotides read TGCGCCAGCAGCCAAGATGGGTCTCCAGGTACAGATACGCAGTATTTT. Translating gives CASSQDGSPGTDTQYF.

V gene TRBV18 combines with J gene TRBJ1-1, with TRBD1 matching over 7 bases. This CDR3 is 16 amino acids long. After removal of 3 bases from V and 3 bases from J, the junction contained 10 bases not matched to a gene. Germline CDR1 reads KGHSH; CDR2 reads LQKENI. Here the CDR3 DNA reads TGTGCCAGCTCACCTCGAGAAAAGGGGGCGGACACTGAAGCTTTCTTT. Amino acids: CASSPREKGADTEAFF.

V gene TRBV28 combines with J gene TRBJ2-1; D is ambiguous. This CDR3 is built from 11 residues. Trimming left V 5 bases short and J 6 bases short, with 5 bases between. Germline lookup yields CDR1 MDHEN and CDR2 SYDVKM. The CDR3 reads CASSASNEQFF. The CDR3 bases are TGTGCCAGCAGTGCAAGCAATGAGCAGTTCTTC.

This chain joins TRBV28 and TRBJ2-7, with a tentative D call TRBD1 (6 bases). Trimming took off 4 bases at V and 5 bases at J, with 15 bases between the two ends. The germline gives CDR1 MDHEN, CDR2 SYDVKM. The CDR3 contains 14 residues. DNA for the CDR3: TGTGCCAGCAGTTATCAGGGGCCGGGGAACGAGCAGTACTTC. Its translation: CASSYQGPGNEQYF.

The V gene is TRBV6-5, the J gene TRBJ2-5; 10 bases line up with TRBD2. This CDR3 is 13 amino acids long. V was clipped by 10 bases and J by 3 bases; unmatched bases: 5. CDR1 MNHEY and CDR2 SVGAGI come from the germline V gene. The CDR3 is CANGLAEEETQYF. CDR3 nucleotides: TGTGCCAACGGACTAGCGGAGGAAGAGACCCAGTACTTC.